These 28 T cell receptor beta chains were all obtained from the same sample, sequenced in a study of regulatory T cells in long-lasting Graves disease. Time point described: persistent/refractory GD, antithyroid drugs over 5 years with positive TRAb. PBMC RNA was the source of the TCR library. Both iRepertoire HTBI primers and Arm-PCR of CDR3 regions were used to build the TCR beta libraries. TCRdb reprocessed the multiplex PCR reads with MiXCR, giving one entry per CDR3 protein. The data hold 400,000 to 500,000 distinct CDR3 sequences, with about 22% observed a single time. Source: peripheral blood mononuclear cells (PBMCs), taken when the disease was refractory, from a patient treated with antithyroid drugs. These receptors were obtained from a female donor with Graves disease.

The chain has TRBV5-1 and TRBJ2-1; perhaps TRBD1 as D (5 bases). The DNA matches TRBJ2-3 better at its end, which makes the J call doubtful. The CDR3 sequence is 14 residues long. The V gene's germline CDR1 is SGHRS and CDR2 YFSETQ. The CDR3 loop reads CASSPQGFSDTQYF. The CDR3 DNA reads as TGCGCCAGCAGCCCCCAGGGATTCTCAGATACGCAGTATTTT.

This clonotype was seen at least ten times. The J gene is TRBJ2-2, the V gene TRBV11-3, with D unresolved. V lost 5 bases, J lost 5 bases, and 9 bases lay in between. The germline gives CDR1 SGHNT, CDR2 YENEEA. This CDR3 has 13 residues. DNA for the CDR3: TGTGCCAGCAGCCCGGTTCGGACCGGGGAGCTGTTTTTT. Its translation: CASSPVRTGELFF. Drawing the rest from reference TRBV11-3 and TRBJ2-2, the complete variable domain is EAGVVQSPRYKIIEKKQPVAFWCNPISGHNTLYWYLQNLGQGPELLIRYENEEAVDDSQLPKDRFSAERLKGVDSTLKIQPAELGDSAVYLCASSPVRTGELFFGEGSRLTVL.

The V gene is TRBV6-5, the J gene TRBJ2-3; 7 positions match TRBD2. V trimming: 0 bases; J trimming: 3 bases; junction bases outside the gene matches: 9. The CDR3 is made up of 17 amino acids. Per the germline V gene, CDR1 is MNHEY and CDR2 is SVGAGI. Here the CDR3 DNA reads TGTGCCAGCAGTTACTCAGCTGGGACTATTAGAACAGATACGCAGTATTTT. Its protein is CASSYSAGTIRTDTQYF.

As regards this clonotype: This clone may be a read error of a much larger clone one base away. The chain carries TRBV6-2 or TRBV6-3 and TRBJ2-7; TRBD1 might be the D (6 bases). The CDR3 is made up of 15 amino acids. V lost 10 bases and J 3 bases, leaving 22 bases between the germline ends. Germline V CDR1 and CDR2: MNHEY, SVGEGT. The CDR3 DNA reads as TGTGCCAACACCAGAGGCTCGGACAGTGACTACGAGCAGTACTTC. Amino acids: CANTRGSDSDYEQYF.

This clonotype was counted a few times. This chain links TRBV27 with TRBJ1-6; D gene unclear. Germline CDR1 reads MNHEY; CDR2 reads SMNVEV (reference sequence). Trimming took off 4 bases at V and 2 bases at J, with 15 bases between the two ends. The CDR3 covers 17 residues. In nucleotides, the CDR3 is TGTGCCAGCAGTTCAAAGTTGTGGCTACCCTATAATTCACCCCTCCACTTT. Protein: CASSSKLWLPYNSPLHF.

The chain recombines TRBV11-2 with TRBJ2-1; D perhaps matches TRBD2 (6 bases). The germline gives CDR1 SGHAT, CDR2 FQNNGV. The CDR3 is 15 amino acids. V was pared by 3 bases and J by 0 bases, with 9 bases between. DNA for the CDR3: TGTGCCAGCAGCTTGGAGGGAACCTCCTACAATGAGCAGTTCTTC. It specifies CASSLEGTSYNEQFF.

This clonotype was seen repeatedly, ten times or more. This chain joins TRBV24-1 and TRBJ2-5; 9 bases line up with TRBD1. Trimming took 3 bases from V and 7 from J; bases not matched to a gene: 5. The V gene's germline CDR1 is KGHDR and CDR2 SFDVKD. The CDR3 is made up of 14 amino acids. This CDR3 reads CATSDELTGGTQYF. In nucleotides, the CDR3 is TGTGCCACCAGTGATGAACTGACAGGGGGGACCCAGTACTTC.

This clonotype was seen ten or more times. The rearrangement uses TRBV12-3 or TRBV12-4 and TRBJ2-5, with D possibly being TRBD2 (6 bases). The CDR3 has 14 amino acids. V gave up 3 bases and J gave up 5 bases, with 13 bases separating them. CDR3 sequence (DNA): TGTGCCAGCAGTTTGTCTAGCGCTGCGGAGACCCAGTACTTC. Translation: CASSLSSAAETQYF.

There are a few counts of this clonotype. The chain carries TRBV24-1 and TRBJ2-2, with D possibly TRBD2 on 5 matching bases. The germline V and J ends were trimmed by 0 bases and 4 bases, with 11 bases remaining between them. CDR1 KGHDR and CDR2 SFDVKD come from the germline V gene. The CDR3 consists of 16 residues. The CDR3, as DNA: TGTGCCACCAGTGATTTGCAGGAGGTTAGCACCGGGGAGCTGTTTTTT. Translation gives CATSDLQEVSTGELFF.

The chain is built from TRBV28 and TRBJ2-3; 9 bases fit TRBD2. Losses at the gene ends were 3 bases for V and 6 bases for J; bases not matched to a gene: 7. The CDR3 is made up of 15 amino acids. Per germline, CDR1 MDHEN and CDR2 SYDVKM. Here the CDR3 reads CASSLFSGSPDTQYF. The CDR3, as DNA: TGTGCCAGCAGTTTGTTTAGCGGGAGCCCCGATACGCAGTATTTT. Together with reference TRBV28 and TRBJ2-3, the CDR3 gives the full variable domain: DVKVTQSSRYLVKRTGEKVFLECVQDMDHENMFWYRQDPGLGLRLIYFSYDVKMKEKGDIPEGYSVSREKKERFSLILESASTNQTSMYLCASSLFSGSPDTQYFGPGTRLTVL.

This rearrangement joins TRBV15 to TRBJ2-3, with unresolved D. V was trimmed by 8 bases and J by 3 bases, leaving 15 bases between them. There are 14 residues in the CDR3. Germline loops: CDR1 LNHNV, CDR2 YYDKDF (reference sequence). The CDR3 DNA reads TGTGCCACCGGGCCCGGCGCCCTTACAGATACGCAGTATTTT. Its protein is CATGPGALTDTQYF.

This clonotype was observed many times. V usage is TRBV3-1 and J usage is TRBJ2-6, with no clear D. V was clipped by 6 bases and J by 3 bases, with 6 bases between them. The CDR3 length is 13 residues. The germline CDR1 and CDR2 sequences are LGHDT and YNNKEL (reference sequence). The CDR3 nucleotides are TGTGCCAGCAGTCCGGGTGGGGCCAACGTCCTGACTTTC. Translated, it gives CASSPGGANVLTF.

This clonotype was recorded at least ten times. CDR3 sequence reads: CASTQKWGGYTF. The CDR3 DNA reads as TGTGCCAGCACTCAAAAGTGGGGTGGCTACACCTTC. The chain couples TRBV28 to TRBJ1-2; D is undetermined. CDR1 MDHEN and CDR2 SYDVKM come from the germline V gene. V was clipped by 7 bases and J by 7 bases, with 13 bases between them. This CDR3 spans 12 amino acids.

The J gene is TRBJ1-1, the V gene TRBV2, with a weak D call TRBD1 (5 bases). The CDR3 is 14 residues long. V lost 6 bases, J lost 4 bases, and 15 bases lay in between. CDR1 is SNHLY and CDR2 is FYNNEI in the germline V gene. CDR3 sequence (DNA): TGTGCCAGCAGCCTGGGGGTTCGGACCACTGAAGCTTTCTTT. Translated: CASSLGVRTTEAFF.

Notes on this clonotype: Possible read error: a much larger clone is one base away. The chain joins TRBV5-1 to TRBJ1-4, with 8 bases fitting TRBD1. Per the germline V gene, CDR1 is SGHRS and CDR2 is YFSETQ. V lost 4 bases and J lost 6; bases outside the gene matches: 2. CDR3 length equals 13 residues. CDR3 amino acids: CASSTTGDEKLFF. CDR3 nucleotide sequence: TGCGCCAGCAGCACGACAGGGGATGAAAAACTGTTTTTT.

This clonotype was observed at least ten times. The V and J genes are TRBV29-1 and TRBJ2-5; D ambiguous. Looked up from germline, CDR1 is SQVTM and CDR2 is ANQGSEA. This CDR3 contains 10 residues. V was shortened by 7 bases and J by 3 bases, with 6 bases between the two germline ends. The CDR3: CSAHEETQYF. CDR3 sequence (DNA): TGCAGCGCCCACGAAGAGACCCAGTACTTC. Supplemented by reference TRBV29-1 and TRBJ2-5, the full variable domain reads SAVISQKPSRDICQRGTSLTIQCQVDSQVTMMFWYRQQPGQSLTLIATANQGSEATYESGFVIDKFPISRPNLTFSTLTVSNMSPEDSSIYLCSAHEETQYFGPGTRLLVL.

This clonotype has only a few counts. V and J are TRBV9 and TRBJ2-5, with D possibly being TRBD1 (6 bases). The CDR3 loop spans 16 amino acids. V lost 0 bases to trimming and J lost 1 base, with 13 bases between them. The germline V gene has CDR1 SGDLS and CDR2 YYNGEE. The CDR3 here is CASSVGGGHLQETQYF. CDR3 in DNA: TGTGCCAGCAGCGTAGGTGGGGGACACCTCCAAGAGACCCAGTACTTC.

The rearrangement uses TRBV12-3 or TRBV12-4 and TRBJ2-3; D might be TRBD1 or TRBD2, each matching 5 bases. The CDR3 is 15 residues long. V was pared by 3 bases and J by 6 bases, with 16 bases between. The CDR3 loop is CASSFGGGHFDTQYF. Written as DNA, the CDR3 is TGTGCCAGCAGTTTTGGGGGTGGCCACTTTGATACGCAGTATTTT.

The chain has TRBV7-2 and TRBJ2-1; 8 bases map to TRBD2. Germline CDR1 SGHTA, CDR2 FQGNSA. The CDR3 is made up of 13 amino acids. V trimming: 5 bases; J trimming: 8 bases; junction bases outside the gene matches: 5. The chain's CDR3 is CASSTSGSDEQFF. The DNA for the CDR3 is TGTGCCAGCAGCACCAGCGGGAGCGATGAGCAGTTCTTC.

Turning to this clonotype: Compared with germline, one end of the junction differs, possibly owing to a read error. The chain recombines TRBV4-1 with TRBJ1-2, with TRBD1 as a possible D gene (5 bases). The CDR3 extends over 15 amino acids. Germline-derived CDR1 and CDR2 are MGHRA and YSYEKL. In DNA, the CDR3 is TGCGCCAGCACCGCGGCAGTGGGGACCGCGTATGACTACACCTTC. This translates into CASTAAVGTAYDYTF.

CDR3 coding DNA: TGTGCCAGCAGTTTGACTAGCGGGGGCCCCTACGGAGGGCAGTTCTTC. Amino acid sequence: CASSLTSGGPYGGQFF. V usage is TRBV28 and J usage is TRBJ2-1; 12 nucleotides match TRBD2. V was pared by 3 bases and J by 12 bases, with 12 bases of the junction left unmatched. CDR3 size: 16 residues. The V gene's germline CDR1 is MDHEN and CDR2 SYDVKM.

This clonotype was counted ten times or more. V is TRBV7-2 and J is TRBJ2-7, with 7 positions matching TRBD1. Germline CDR1 and CDR2: SGHTA and FQGNSA. This CDR3 spans 15 amino acids. V gave up 1 base and J gave up 7 bases; unmatched junction bases: 10. The CDR3 reads CASSLVGGAGQEQYF. The CDR3 nucleotides read TGTGCCAGCAGCTTAGTAGGGGGCGCTGGTCAAGAGCAGTACTTC. Together with reference TRBV7-2 and TRBJ2-7, the CDR3 gives the full variable domain: GAGVSQSPSNKVTEKGKDVELRCDPISGHTALYWYRQSLGQGLEFLIYFQGNSAPDKSGLPSDRFSAERTGGSVSTLTIQRTQQEDSAVYLCASSLVGGAGQEQYFGPGTRLTVT.

This chain uses TRBV29-1 with TRBJ1-1; D is unresolved. The CDR3 totals 13 residues. V was clipped by 4 bases and J by 1 base, with 10 bases between them. From germline, CDR1 is SQVTM and CDR2 ANQGSEA. The CDR3 reads CSVGALGNTEAFF. For the CDR3, the DNA is TGCAGCGTTGGCGCCCTCGGGAACACTGAAGCTTTCTTT.

This clonotype was recorded at least ten times. V usage is TRBV5-4 and J usage is TRBJ2-5, with D tentatively TRBD1 (5 bases). Germline CDR1 reads SGHNT; CDR2 reads YYREEE (reference sequence). The CDR3 has 15 residues. V lost 0 bases and J 3 bases, leaving 12 bases between the germline ends. The CDR3 region is CASSLVGQGEETQYF. In DNA, the CDR3 is TGTGCCAGCAGCTTGGTAGGTCAGGGTGAAGAGACCCAGTACTTC.

This clonotype turned up a few times. This chain uses TRBV7-9 with TRBJ2-2, with 7 bases lining up with TRBD1. The ends lost 1 base at V and 4 bases at J; junction bases unmatched: 0. This CDR3 comprises 14 residues. Germline V lookup: CDR1 SEHNR, CDR2 FQNEAQ (reference sequence). The CDR3 bases are TGTGCCAGCAGCTTAGGGGACAGCACCGGGGAGCTGTTTTTT. It translates to CASSLGDSTGELFF.

This clonotype was detected only a few times. The chain joins TRBV11-3 to TRBJ2-7; a possible D gene is TRBD2 (5 bases). The CDR3 contains 14 residues. Germline V lookup: CDR1 SGHNT, CDR2 YENEEA. V dropped 5 bases and J dropped 2 bases, with 13 bases sitting between them. In DNA form, the CDR3 reads TGTGCCAGCAGCACACGGACGGGGACCTACGAGCAGTACTTC. The encoded protein is CASSTRTGTYEQYF.

This clonotype was counted a few times. The CDR3 sequence is CASSSPLETMNTEAFF. The CDR3 DNA follows: TGTGCCAGCAGCTCCCCTCTGGAAACCATGAACACTGAAGCTTTCTTT. V is TRBV7-9 and J is TRBJ1-1; D remains unclear. Germline V gene data show CDR1 as SEHNR and CDR2 as FQNEAQ (reference sequence). This CDR3 contains 16 residues. Trimming left V 4 bases short and J 0 bases short, with 15 bases between.

This clonotype was counted between two and nine times. The chain recombines TRBV28 with TRBJ2-2, with D maybe TRBD1 (6 bases). The V gene's germline CDR1 is MDHEN and CDR2 SYDVKM. The CDR3 covers 16 residues. V was trimmed by 8 bases and J by 3 bases, leaving 19 bases between them. The CDR3 loop reads CASGSPGQSDTGELFF. The CDR3 DNA follows: TGTGCCAGCGGGTCACCGGGACAATCTGACACCGGGGAGCTGTTTTTT. Full variable domain (rest looked up from reference TRBV28 and TRBJ2-2): DVKVTQSSRYLVKRTGEKVFLECVQDMDHENMFWYRQDPGLGLRLIYFSYDVKMKEKGDIPEGYSVSREKKERFSLILESASTNQTSMYLCASGSPGQSDTGELFFGEGSRLTVL.